This T cell receptor beta chain was captured by sequencing in a study of blood T cell repertoires in COVID-19. This table comes from immunoSEQ multiplex PCR, and its TCRdb copy is limited to in-frame clones, with some not included. The sample comprises under 300,000 clones, 86% of which are singletons, and about 12% rests with the top ten. Sequencing used peripheral blood. This TCR came from a man at least 80 years old with acute or convalescent COVID-19.

The CDR3 protein is CSASGMDSMNTEAFF. The CDR3 region has the DNA TGCAGTGCTAGTGGAATGGACAGTATGAACACTGAAGCTTTCTTT. V and J are TRBV20-1 and TRBJ1-1; a possible D gene is TRBD1 (6 bases). V was pared by 3 bases and J by 0 bases, with 14 bases between. This CDR3 region has 15 residues. CDR1 and CDR2 from the germline V gene are DFQATT and SNEGSKA (reference sequence).